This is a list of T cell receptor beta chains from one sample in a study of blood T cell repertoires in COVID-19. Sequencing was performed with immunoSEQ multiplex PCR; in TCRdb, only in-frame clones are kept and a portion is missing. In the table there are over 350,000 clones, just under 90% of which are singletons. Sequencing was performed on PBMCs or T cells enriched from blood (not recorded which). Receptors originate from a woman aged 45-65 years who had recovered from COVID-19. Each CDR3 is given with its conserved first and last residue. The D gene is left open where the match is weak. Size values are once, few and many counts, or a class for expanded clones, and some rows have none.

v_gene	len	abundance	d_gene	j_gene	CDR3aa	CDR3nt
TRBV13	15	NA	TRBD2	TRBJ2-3	CASSHRTSGADTQYF	TGTGCCAGCAGCCACCGGACTAGCGGGGCAGATACGCAGTATTTT
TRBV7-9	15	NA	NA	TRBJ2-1	CASSLFQAIYNEQFF	TGTGCCAGCAGCTTATTTCAGGCCATATACAATGAGCAGTTCTTC
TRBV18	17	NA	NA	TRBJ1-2	CASSPDRTSYRNYGYTF	TGTGCCAGCTCACCAGACAGGACCTCCTATCGAAACTATGGCTACACCTTC
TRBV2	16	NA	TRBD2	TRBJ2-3	CASDAGGAAGTDTQYF	TGTGCCAGCGATGCGGGGGGGGCGGCAGGCACAGATACGCAGTATTTT
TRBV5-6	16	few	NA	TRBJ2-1	CASSFNRALSGGEQFF	TGTGCCAGCAGCTTCAACAGGGCCCTCTCGGGGGGTGAGCAGTTCTTC
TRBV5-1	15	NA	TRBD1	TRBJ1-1	CASSWGDRVNTEAFF	TGCGCCAGCAGCTGGGGGGACAGGGTGAACACTGAAGCTTTCTTT
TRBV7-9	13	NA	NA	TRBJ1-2	CASSLVQWYGYTF	TGTGCCAGCAGCTTAGTGCAGTGGTATGGCTACACCTTC
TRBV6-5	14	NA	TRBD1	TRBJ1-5	CASRKTGPNQPQHF	TGTGCCAGCAGGAAGACAGGGCCCAATCAGCCCCAGCATTTT
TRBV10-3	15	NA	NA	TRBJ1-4	CAISEQTGVGEKLFF	TGTGCCATCAGTGAGCAGACAGGAGTTGGAGAAAAACTGTTTTTT
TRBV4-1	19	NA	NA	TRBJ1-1	CASSRAWSGKGDMNTEAFF	TGCGCCAGCAGCCGAGCCTGGTCAGGGAAAGGAGACATGAACACTGAAGCTTTCTTT
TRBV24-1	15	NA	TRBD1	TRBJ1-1	CATSDTDRPNTEAFF	TGTGCCACCAGTGACACGGACAGGCCGAACACTGAAGCTTTCTTT
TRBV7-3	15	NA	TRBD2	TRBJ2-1	CASSPPSGAYNEQFF	TGTGCCAGCAGCCCCCCAAGCGGGGCATACAATGAGCAGTTCTTC
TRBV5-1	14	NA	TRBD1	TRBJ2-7	CASSSTGVTYEQYF	TGCGCCAGCAGCTCCACAGGGGTAACCTACGAGCAGTACTTC
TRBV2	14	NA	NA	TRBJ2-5	CASRTPDSQETQYF	TGTGCCAGCAGGACACCCGACAGCCAAGAGACCCAGTACTTC
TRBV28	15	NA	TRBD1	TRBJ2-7	CASSAWGRGHYEQYF	TGTGCCAGCAGTGCCTGGGGCAGGGGGCACTACGAGCAGTACTTC
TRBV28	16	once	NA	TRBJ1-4	CASSPGQRVTNEKLFF	TGTGCCAGCAGTCCGGGCCAGAGGGTAACTAATGAAAAACTGTTTTTT
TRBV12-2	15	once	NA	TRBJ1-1	CASRTCRQMNTEAFF	TGTGCAAGTCGCACCTGCCGACAGATGAACACTGAAGCTTTCTTT
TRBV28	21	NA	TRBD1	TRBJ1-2	CASSPNPWGGQGKRGNYGYTF	TGTGCCAGCAGTCCCAACCCTTGGGGGGGACAGGGGAAACGTGGGAACTATGGCTACACCTTC
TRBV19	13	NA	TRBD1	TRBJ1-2	CASIDRGLWGYTF	TGTGCCAGTATCGACAGGGGGCTTTGGGGCTACACCTTC
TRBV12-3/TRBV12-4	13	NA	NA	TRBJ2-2	CASSRTQAGELFF	TGTGCCAGCAGTCGTACCCAGGCCGGGGAGCTGTTTTTT
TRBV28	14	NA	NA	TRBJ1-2	CASSLVSANYGYTF	TGTGCCAGCAGCCTCGTATCAGCTAACTATGGCTACACCTTC
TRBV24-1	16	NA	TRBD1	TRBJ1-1	CATSAPRDRTNTEAFF	TGTGCCACCAGTGCGCCACGGGACAGGACGAACACTGAAGCTTTCTTT
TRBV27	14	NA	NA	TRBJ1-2	CASSPLGPNYGYTF	TGTGCCAGCAGCCCCCTGGGGCCTAACTATGGCTACACCTTC